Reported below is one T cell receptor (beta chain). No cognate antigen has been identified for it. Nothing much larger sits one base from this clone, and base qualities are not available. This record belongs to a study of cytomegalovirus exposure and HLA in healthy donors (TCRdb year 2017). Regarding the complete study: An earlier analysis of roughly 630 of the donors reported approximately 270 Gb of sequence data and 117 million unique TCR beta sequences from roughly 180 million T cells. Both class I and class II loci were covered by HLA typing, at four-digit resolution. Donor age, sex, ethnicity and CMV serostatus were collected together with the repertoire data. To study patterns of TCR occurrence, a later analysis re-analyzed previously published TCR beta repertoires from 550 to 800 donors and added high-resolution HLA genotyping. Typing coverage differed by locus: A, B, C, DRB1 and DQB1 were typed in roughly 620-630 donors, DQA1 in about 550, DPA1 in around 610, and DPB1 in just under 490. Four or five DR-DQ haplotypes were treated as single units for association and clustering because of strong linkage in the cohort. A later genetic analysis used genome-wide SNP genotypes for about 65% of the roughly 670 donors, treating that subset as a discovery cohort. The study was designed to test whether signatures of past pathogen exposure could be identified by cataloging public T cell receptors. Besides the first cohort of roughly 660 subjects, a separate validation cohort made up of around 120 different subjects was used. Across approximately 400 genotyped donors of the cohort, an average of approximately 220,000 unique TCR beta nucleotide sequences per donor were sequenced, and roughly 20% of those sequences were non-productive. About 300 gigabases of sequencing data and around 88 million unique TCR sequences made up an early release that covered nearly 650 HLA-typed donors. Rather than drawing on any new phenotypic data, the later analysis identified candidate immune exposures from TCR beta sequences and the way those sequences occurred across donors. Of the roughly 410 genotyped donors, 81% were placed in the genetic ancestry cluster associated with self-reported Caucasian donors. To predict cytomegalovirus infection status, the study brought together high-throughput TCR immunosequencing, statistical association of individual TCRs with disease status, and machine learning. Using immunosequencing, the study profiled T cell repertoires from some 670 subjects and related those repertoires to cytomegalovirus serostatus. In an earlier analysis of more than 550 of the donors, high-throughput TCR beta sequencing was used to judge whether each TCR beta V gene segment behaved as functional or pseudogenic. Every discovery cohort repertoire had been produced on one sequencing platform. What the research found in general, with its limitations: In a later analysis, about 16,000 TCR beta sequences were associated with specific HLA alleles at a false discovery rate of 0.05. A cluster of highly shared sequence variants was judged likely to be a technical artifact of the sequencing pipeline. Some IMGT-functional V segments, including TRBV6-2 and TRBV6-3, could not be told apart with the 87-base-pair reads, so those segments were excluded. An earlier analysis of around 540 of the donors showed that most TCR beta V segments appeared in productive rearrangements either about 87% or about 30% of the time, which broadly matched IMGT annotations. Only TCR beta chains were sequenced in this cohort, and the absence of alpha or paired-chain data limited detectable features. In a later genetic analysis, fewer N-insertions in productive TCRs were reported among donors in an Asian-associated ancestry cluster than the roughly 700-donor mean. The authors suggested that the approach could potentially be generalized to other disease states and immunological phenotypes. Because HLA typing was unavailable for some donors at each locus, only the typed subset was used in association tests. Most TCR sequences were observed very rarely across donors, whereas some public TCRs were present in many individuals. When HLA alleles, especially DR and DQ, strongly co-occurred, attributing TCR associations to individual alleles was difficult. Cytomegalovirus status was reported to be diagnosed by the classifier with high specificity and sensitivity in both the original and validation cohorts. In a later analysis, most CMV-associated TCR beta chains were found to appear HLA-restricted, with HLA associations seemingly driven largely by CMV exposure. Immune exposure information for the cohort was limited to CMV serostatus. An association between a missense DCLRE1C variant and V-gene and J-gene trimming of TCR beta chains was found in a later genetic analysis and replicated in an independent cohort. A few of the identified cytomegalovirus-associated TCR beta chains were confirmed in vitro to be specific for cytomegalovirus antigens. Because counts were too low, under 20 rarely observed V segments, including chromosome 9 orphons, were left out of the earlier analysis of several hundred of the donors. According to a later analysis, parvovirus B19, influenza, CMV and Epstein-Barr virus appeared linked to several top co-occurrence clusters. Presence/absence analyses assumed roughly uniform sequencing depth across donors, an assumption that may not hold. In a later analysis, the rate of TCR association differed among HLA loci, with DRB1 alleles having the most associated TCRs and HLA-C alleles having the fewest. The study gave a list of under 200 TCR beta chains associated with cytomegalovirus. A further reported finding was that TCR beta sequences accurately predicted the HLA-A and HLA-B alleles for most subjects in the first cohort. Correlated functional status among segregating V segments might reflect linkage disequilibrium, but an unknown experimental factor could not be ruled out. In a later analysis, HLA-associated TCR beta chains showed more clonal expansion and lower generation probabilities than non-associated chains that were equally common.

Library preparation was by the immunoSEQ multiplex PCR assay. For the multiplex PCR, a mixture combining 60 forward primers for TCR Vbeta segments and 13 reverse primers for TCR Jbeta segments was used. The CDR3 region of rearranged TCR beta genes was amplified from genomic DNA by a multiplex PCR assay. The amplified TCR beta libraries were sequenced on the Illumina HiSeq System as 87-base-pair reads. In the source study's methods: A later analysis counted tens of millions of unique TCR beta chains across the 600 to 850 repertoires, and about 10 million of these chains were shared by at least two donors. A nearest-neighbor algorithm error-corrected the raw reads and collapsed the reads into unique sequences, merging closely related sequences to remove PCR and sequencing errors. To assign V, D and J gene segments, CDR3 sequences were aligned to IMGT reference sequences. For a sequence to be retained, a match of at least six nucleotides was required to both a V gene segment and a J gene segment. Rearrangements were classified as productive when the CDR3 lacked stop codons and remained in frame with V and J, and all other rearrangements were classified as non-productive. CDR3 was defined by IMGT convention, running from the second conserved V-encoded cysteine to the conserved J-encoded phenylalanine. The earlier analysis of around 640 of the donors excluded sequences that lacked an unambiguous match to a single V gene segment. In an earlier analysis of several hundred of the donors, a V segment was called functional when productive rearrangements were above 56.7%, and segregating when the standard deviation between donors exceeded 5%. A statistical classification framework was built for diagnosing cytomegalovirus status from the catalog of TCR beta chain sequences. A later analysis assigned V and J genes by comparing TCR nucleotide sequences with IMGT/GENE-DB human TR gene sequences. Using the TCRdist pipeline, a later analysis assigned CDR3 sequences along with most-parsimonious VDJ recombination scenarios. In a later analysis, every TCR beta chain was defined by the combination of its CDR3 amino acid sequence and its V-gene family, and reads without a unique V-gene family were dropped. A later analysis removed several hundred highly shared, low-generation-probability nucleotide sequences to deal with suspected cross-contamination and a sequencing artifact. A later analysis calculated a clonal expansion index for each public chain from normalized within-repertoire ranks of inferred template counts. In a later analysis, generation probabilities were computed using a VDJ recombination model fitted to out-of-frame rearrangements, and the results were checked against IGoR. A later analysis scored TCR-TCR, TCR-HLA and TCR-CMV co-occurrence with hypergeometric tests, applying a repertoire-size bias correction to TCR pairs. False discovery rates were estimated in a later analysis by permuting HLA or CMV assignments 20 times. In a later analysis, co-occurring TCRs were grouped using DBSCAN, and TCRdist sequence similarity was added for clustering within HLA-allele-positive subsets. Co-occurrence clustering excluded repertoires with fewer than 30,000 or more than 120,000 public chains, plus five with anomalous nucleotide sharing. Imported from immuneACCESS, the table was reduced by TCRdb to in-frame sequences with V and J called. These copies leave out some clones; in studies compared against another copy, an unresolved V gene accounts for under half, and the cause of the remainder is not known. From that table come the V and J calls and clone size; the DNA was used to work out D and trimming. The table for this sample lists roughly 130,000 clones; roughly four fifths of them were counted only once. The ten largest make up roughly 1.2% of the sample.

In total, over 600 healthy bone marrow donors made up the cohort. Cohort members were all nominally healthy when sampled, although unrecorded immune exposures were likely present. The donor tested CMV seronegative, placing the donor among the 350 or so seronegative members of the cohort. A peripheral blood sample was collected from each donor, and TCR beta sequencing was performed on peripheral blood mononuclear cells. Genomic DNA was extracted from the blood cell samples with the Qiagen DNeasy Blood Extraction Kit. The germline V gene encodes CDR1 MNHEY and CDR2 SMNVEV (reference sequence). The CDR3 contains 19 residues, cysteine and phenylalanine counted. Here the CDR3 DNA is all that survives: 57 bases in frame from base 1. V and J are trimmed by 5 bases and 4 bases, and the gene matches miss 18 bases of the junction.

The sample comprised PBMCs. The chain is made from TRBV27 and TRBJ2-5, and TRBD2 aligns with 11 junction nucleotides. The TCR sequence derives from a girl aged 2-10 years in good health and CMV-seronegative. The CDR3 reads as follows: CASSVVWTSGLGGGETQYF. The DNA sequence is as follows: TGTGCCAGCAGTGTTGTTTGGACTAGCGGGCTCGGGGGAGGAGAGACCCAGTACTTC.